The 32 T cell receptor beta chains listed next were all sequenced from one sample in a study of beta chain features in type 1 diabetes. The isolated RNA, all of it, was reverse transcribed, so expressed TCRB transcripts were what got sequenced. Using immunoSEQ multiplex PCR, the repertoire was profiled, and TCRdb retains in-frame clones only, with some absent. Among roughly 500,000 clones listed, 11% were seen once. Sequenced: naive CD4+ T cells from blood. These receptors originate from a woman under 30 in good health.

The rearrangement joins TRBV19 to TRBJ2-3; 8 bases line up with TRBD2. V lost 3 bases, J lost 2 bases, and 10 bases stayed unmatched. Germline CDR1 and CDR2: LNHDA and SQIVND (reference sequence). The CDR3 is 17 residues long. The chain's CDR3 is CASSMRASGRTTDTQYF. CDR3 sequence (DNA): TGTGCCAGTAGTATGAGGGCTAGCGGGCGAACCACAGATACGCAGTATTTT.

The chain uses TRBV7-9 and TRBJ2-1; D is undetermined. CDR1 SEHNR and CDR2 FQNEAQ come from the germline V gene (reference sequence). This CDR3 has 15 residues. V was trimmed by 5 bases and J by 0 bases, leaving 11 bases between them. CDR3: CASSVDQSSYNEQFF. CDR3 bases: TGTGCCAGCAGCGTCGACCAGAGCTCCTACAATGAGCAGTTCTTC.

J is TRBJ1-5 and V is TRBV30, with unresolved D. V was clipped by 0 bases and J by 4 bases, with 13 bases between them. Germline V gene sequence: CDR1 GTSNPN, CDR2 SVGIG (reference sequence). The CDR3 sequence is 15 residues long. DNA for the CDR3: TGTGCCTGGAGTGTCTCGGGCAGGTTTAATCAGCCCCAGCATTTT. Its translation is CAWSVSGRFNQPQHF. Based on the CDR3 plus reference TRBV30 and TRBJ1-5, the full variable domain is SQTIHQWPATLVQPVGSPLSLECTVEGTSNPNLYWYRQAAGRGLQLLFYSVGIGQISSEVPQNLSASRPQDRQFILSSKKLLLSDSGFYLCAWSVSGRFNQPQHFGDGTRLSIL.

This clone has just a few counts. This chain links TRBV4-1 with TRBJ1-2; D is unclear. This CDR3 has 14 residues. Germline V gene data show CDR1 as MGHRA and CDR2 as YSYEKL. V lost 4 bases to trimming and J lost 3 bases, with 12 bases between them. CDR3 residues: CASSPQPLDYGYTF. The CDR3 nucleotides are TGCGCCAGCAGCCCGCAGCCATTAGACTATGGCTACACCTTC.

The sample holds a few counts of this clone. Other nucleotide sequences in the sample specify the same CDR3. The rearrangement uses TRBV5-1 and TRBJ1-5; D is unresolved. CDR3 length: 13 amino acids. Trimming took 0 bases from V and 5 from J, leaving 6 bases between them. The germline CDR1 and CDR2 sequences are SGHRS and YFSETQ. The CDR3 loop is CASSLEGHQPQHF. The CDR3 DNA sequence: TGCGCCAGCAGCTTGGAGGGCCATCAGCCCCAGCATTTT.

This clone has at least ten counts. This chain links TRBV30 with TRBJ1-1; TRBD1 matches 7 bases. J gave up 1 base and V 2 bases, and 7 bases lay outside the gene matches. The CDR3 extends over 15 amino acids. Germline V lookup: CDR1 GTSNPN, CDR2 SVGIG (reference sequence). CDR3 amino acids: CAWSTRRQGNTEAFF. For the CDR3, the DNA is TGTGCCTGGAGTACCCGTCGACAGGGGAACACTGAAGCTTTCTTT.

V is TRBV7-9 and J is TRBJ2-2; 7 bases match TRBD1. There are 16 residues in the CDR3. Trimming took 6 bases from V and 1 from J; bases not matched to a gene: 8. The germline CDR1 and CDR2 sequences are SEHNR and FQNEAQ (reference sequence). CDR3 loop: CASRPSGTENTGELFF. CDR3 in DNA: TGTGCCAGCAGACCATCCGGGACAGAGAACACCGGGGAGCTGTTTTTT. Looking up the rest from reference TRBV7-9 and TRBJ2-2 gives the full variable domain: DTGVSQNPRHKITKRGQNVTFRCDPISEHNRLYWYRQTLGQGPEFLTYFQNEAQLEKSRLLSDRFSAERPKGSFSTLEIQRTEQGDSAMYLCASRPSGTENTGELFFGEGSRLTVL.

This clone was seen only a few times. This sequence joins TRBV7-6 and TRBJ2-7; D not resolved. With 2 bases removed from V and 2 bases from J, the gap between germline ends came to 10 bases. CDR3 length: 14 amino acids. Germline V gene data show CDR1 as SGHVS and CDR2 as FNYEAQ. The CDR3 protein is CASSLSIRPYEQYF. CDR3 nucleotide sequence: TGTGCCAGCAGCTTAAGCATCAGACCCTACGAGCAGTACTTC.

This chain uses TRBV9 with TRBJ2-2; no definite D call. Looked up from germline, CDR1 is SGDLS and CDR2 is YYNGEE. Trimming cost V 0 bases and J 6 bases, with 0 bases left between them. This CDR3 region has 11 residues. The CDR3 loop is CASSVAGELFF. As DNA, the CDR3 is TGTGCCAGCAGCGTAGCCGGGGAGCTGTTTTTT.

This clone was counted between two and nine times. The chain uses TRBV7-9 and TRBJ2-1; D perhaps matches TRBD1 (6 bases). Germline V gives CDR1 SEHNR, CDR2 FQNEAQ (reference sequence). The CDR3 has 15 amino acids. The V end was cut by 3 bases, the J end by 4 bases, with 13 bases between. CDR3 sequence reads: CASSFPRTVYNEQFF. The DNA for the CDR3 is TGTGCCAGCAGCTTCCCGCGGACAGTTTACAATGAGCAGTTCTTC. The full variable domain, rest sourced from reference TRBV7-9 and TRBJ2-1, is DTGVSQNPRHKITKRGQNVTFRCDPISEHNRLYWYRQTLGQGPEFLTYFQNEAQLEKSRLLSDRFSAERPKGSFSTLEIQRTEQGDSAMYLCASSFPRTVYNEQFFGPGTRLTVL.

This chain links TRBV30 with TRBJ1-3; D is unclear. Per the germline V gene, CDR1 is GTSNPN and CDR2 is SVGIG (reference sequence). The CDR3 contains 12 residues. With 3 bases removed from V and 5 bases from J, the gap between germline ends came to 8 bases. The CDR3 DNA reads as TGTGCCTGGAGCGTGAGCAGAAACACCATATATTTT. Translating it yields CAWSVSRNTIYF.

Points on this clone: The same CDR3 also results from other DNA sequences found in this sample. V and J are TRBV28 and TRBJ2-7, with TRBD1 matching over 11 bases. Germline V gives CDR1 MDHEN, CDR2 SYDVKM. Unmatched junction bases numbered 3, after V lost 5 bases and J lost 3 bases. This CDR3 region has 14 residues. CDR3 loop: CASSHGTGGYEQYV. The CDR3 bases are TGTGCCAGCAGTCATGGGACAGGGGGCTACGAGCAGTACGTC.

V is TRBV30 and J is TRBJ1-4; 8 bases fit TRBD1. This CDR3 spans 14 amino acids. With 1 base clipped from V and 7 bases from J, the junction kept 5 bases outside the gene matches. The germline V gene encodes CDR1 GTSNPN and CDR2 SVGIG (reference sequence). CDR3 DNA sequence: TGTGCCTGGAGTGCCCCAGGGGGCGCTGAAAAACTGTTTTTT. Protein sequence: CAWSAPGGAEKLFF. The full variable domain, rest sourced from reference TRBV30 and TRBJ1-4, is SQTIHQWPATLVQPVGSPLSLECTVEGTSNPNLYWYRQAAGRGLQLLFYSVGIGQISSEVPQNLSASRPQDRQFILSSKKLLLSDSGFYLCAWSAPGGAEKLFFGSGTQLSVL.

The V gene is TRBV5-1, the J gene TRBJ1-2; TRBD1 agrees at 11 bases. Germline CDR1 and CDR2: SGHRS and YFSETQ. Losses at the gene ends were 3 bases for V and 8 bases for J; bases not matched to a gene: 9. The CDR3 covers 15 residues. The CDR3: CASSSHGQGASGYTF. The CDR3 DNA reads as TGCGCCAGCAGCTCCCACGGACAGGGGGCAAGCGGCTACACCTTC.

Only a few counts were recorded for this clone. CDR3 sequence reads: CASRKDRSTNEKLFF. For the CDR3, the DNA is TGTGCCAGCAGAAAGGACCGATCAACTAATGAAAAACTGTTTTTT. This sequence joins TRBV6-5 and TRBJ1-4; D not resolved. This CDR3 has 15 amino acids. Germline values: CDR1 MNHEY, CDR2 SVGAGI. V was clipped by 6 bases and J by 0 bases, with 11 bases between them.

J is TRBJ2-5 and V is TRBV29-1; D uncertain. The J call may be wrong; the DNA end is better matched by TRBJ2-7. The CDR3 is 12 residues long. CDR1 is SQVTM and CDR2 is ANQGSEA in the germline V gene. The CDR3 DNA reads as TGCAGCGTTGGGACGGCAACCTACGAGCAGTACTTC. Its protein is CSVGTATYEQYF.

The genes are TRBV29-1 and TRBJ2-1; either TRBD1 or TRBD2 may fit D (5 bases each). V dropped 6 bases and J dropped 1 base, with 13 bases sitting between them. The CDR3 is 14 amino acids. Per germline, CDR1 SQVTM and CDR2 ANQGSEA. The DNA for the CDR3 is TGCAGCGTAGGGACGACTAAGTCCTACAATGAGCAGTTCTTC. Translation: CSVGTTKSYNEQFF.

The chain uses TRBV7-2 and TRBJ2-7; no clear D gene. The V end was cut by 1 base, the J end by 4 bases, with 8 bases between. CDR1 and CDR2 from the germline V gene are SGHTA and FQGNSA. The CDR3 runs 13 residues. CDR3 sequence (DNA): TGTGCCAGCAGCTTAGACGGAGATTACGAGCAGTACGTC. Protein: CASSLDGDYEQYV.

The chain joins TRBV9 to TRBJ1-5; D is undetermined. Trimming stripped 10 bases from V and 0 bases from J, with 14 bases between. Germline-derived CDR1 and CDR2 are SGDLS and YYNGEE. The CDR3 has 14 amino acids. This CDR3 is CASRPRGSNQPQHF. DNA of the CDR3: TGTGCCTCTCGTCCGCGGGGTAGCAATCAGCCCCAGCATTTT.

The rearrangement links TRBV12-5 to TRBJ2-5, with 9 bases matching TRBD1. CDR1 and CDR2 (germline): LGHNT, FRNRAP. The CDR3 loop spans 15 amino acids. Unmatched junction bases numbered 9, after V lost 6 bases and J lost 4 bases. Here the CDR3 reads CASGPGQGGLETQYF. CDR3 bases: TGTGCTAGTGGCCCGGGACAGGGTGGACTAGAGACCCAGTACTTC.

This clone was recorded many times. The chain combines TRBV30 with TRBJ2-5; D perhaps matches TRBD2 (7 bases). Trimming took off 5 bases at V and 5 bases at J, with 18 bases between the two ends. CDR1 GTSNPN and CDR2 SVGIG come from the germline V gene (reference sequence). The CDR3 has 14 amino acids. The CDR3 here is CAWLARGAGETQYF. In DNA, the CDR3 is TGTGCCTGGCTAGCTCGGGGGGCTGGGGAGACCCAGTACTTC.

The rearrangement links TRBV7-9 to TRBJ1-1; D call uncertain. The germline CDR1 and CDR2 sequences are SEHNR and FQNEAQ (reference sequence). There are 15 residues in the CDR3. V dropped 5 bases and J dropped 1 base, with 14 bases sitting between them. The CDR3 nucleotides are TGTGCCAGCAGCCCCGCGGAGCGCGGGAACACTGAAGCTTTCTTT. This sequence encodes CASSPAERGNTEAFF.

This clone was seen more than once but under ten times. The chain employs TRBV25-1 and TRBJ2-7; 8 nucleotides match TRBD1. Germline CDR1 and CDR2: MGHDK and SYGVNS. CDR3 length equals 15 residues. J was trimmed by 3 bases and V by 1 base; bases with no gene match: 5. The CDR3 here is CASSESGTGNYEQYF. For the CDR3, the DNA is TGTGCCAGCAGTGAATCCGGGACAGGTAACTACGAGCAGTACTTC.

The chain recombines TRBV5-1 with TRBJ2-5, with 7 bases that match TRBD1. Germline CDR1 reads SGHRS; CDR2 reads YFSETQ. V shed 4 bases, J shed 1 base, and the junction held 4 bases outside the gene matches. The CDR3 sequence is 14 residues long. This chain's CDR3 is CASSRTGPQETQYF. The CDR3 DNA follows: TGCGCCAGCAGCCGGACAGGCCCCCAAGAGACCCAGTACTTC.

The chain is built from TRBV29-1 and TRBJ2-5; 8 bases are shared with TRBD1. The CDR3 consists of 12 residues. V lost 6 bases, J lost 5 bases, and 5 bases stayed unmatched. CDR1 and CDR2 (germline): SQVTM, ANQGSEA. The CDR3 loop reads CSVSTGGETQYF. The CDR3 coding sequence is TGCAGCGTATCCACAGGGGGGGAGACCCAGTACTTC.

This clone occurred a few times. The rearrangement joins TRBV5-1 to TRBJ2-5, with a possible D match to TRBD2 (5 bases). This CDR3 comprises 14 residues. In germline, CDR1 is SGHRS, CDR2 YFSETQ. The germline V and J ends were trimmed by 1 base and 5 bases, with 12 bases remaining between them. The CDR3 sequence is CASSLLYGVETQYF. CDR3 nucleotide sequence: TGCGCCAGCAGCTTGCTATACGGGGTGGAGACCCAGTACTTC.

The CDR3 nucleotides are TGTGCCAGCAGAAGGACAGGGCGGAAAGAGACCCAGTACTTC. Residues: CASRRTGRKETQYF. This chain connects TRBV21-1 to TRBJ2-5; the table's D gene call, TRBD1, was not cross checked with the DNA. TRBV21-1 represents a pseudogene. The CDR3 runs 14 residues.

This clone occurred a few times. The J gene is TRBJ2-3, the V gene TRBV11-2; D call uncertain. The V end was cut by 5 bases, the J end by 8 bases, with 11 bases between. The CDR3 has 12 amino acids. CDR1 SGHAT and CDR2 FQNNGV come from the germline V gene. The CDR3 loop reads CASSPVLGTQYF. In DNA form, the CDR3 reads TGTGCCAGCAGCCCAGTCCTGGGTACGCAGTATTTT.

The chain joins TRBV7-9 to TRBJ2-4, with unresolved D. Per germline, CDR1 SEHNR and CDR2 FQNEAQ (reference sequence). V gave up 6 bases and J gave up 16 bases, with 16 bases separating them. The CDR3 spans 11 residues. CDR3 nucleotides: TGTGCCAGCAGTTCCGAGCGTCTGCGTTACTTC. Its translation is CASSSERLRYF.

The chain recombines TRBV7-2 with TRBJ2-1; 7 bases fit TRBD2. The length of the CDR3 is 12 residues. J was trimmed by 8 bases and V by 7 bases; bases with no gene match: 5. The germline V gene has CDR1 SGHTA and CDR2 FQGNSA. For the CDR3, the DNA is TGTGCCAGCATGCGGGGGAGCGATGAGCAGTTCTTC. This codes for CASMRGSDEQFF.

V is TRBV5-6 and J is TRBJ1-1; D gene uncertain. Trimming left V 4 bases short and J 3 bases short, with 16 bases between. The CDR3 has 15 amino acids. Germline assignment: CDR1 SGHDT and CDR2 YYEEEE. CDR3 coding DNA: TGTGCCAGCAGCCCCAGTTGGTACGAGGACACTGAAGCTTTCTTT. It specifies CASSPSWYEDTEAFF.

The gene calls are TRBV27 and TRBJ2-3; D remains unclear. The V gene lost 4 bases and the J gene lost 3 bases, with 11 bases spanning the gap. CDR3 size: 14 residues. Germline lookup yields CDR1 MNHEY and CDR2 SMNVEV (reference sequence). CDR3 coding DNA: TGTGCCAGCAGTTCCGGGCTGACTACAGATACGCAGTATTTT. This translates into CASSSGLTTDTQYF.